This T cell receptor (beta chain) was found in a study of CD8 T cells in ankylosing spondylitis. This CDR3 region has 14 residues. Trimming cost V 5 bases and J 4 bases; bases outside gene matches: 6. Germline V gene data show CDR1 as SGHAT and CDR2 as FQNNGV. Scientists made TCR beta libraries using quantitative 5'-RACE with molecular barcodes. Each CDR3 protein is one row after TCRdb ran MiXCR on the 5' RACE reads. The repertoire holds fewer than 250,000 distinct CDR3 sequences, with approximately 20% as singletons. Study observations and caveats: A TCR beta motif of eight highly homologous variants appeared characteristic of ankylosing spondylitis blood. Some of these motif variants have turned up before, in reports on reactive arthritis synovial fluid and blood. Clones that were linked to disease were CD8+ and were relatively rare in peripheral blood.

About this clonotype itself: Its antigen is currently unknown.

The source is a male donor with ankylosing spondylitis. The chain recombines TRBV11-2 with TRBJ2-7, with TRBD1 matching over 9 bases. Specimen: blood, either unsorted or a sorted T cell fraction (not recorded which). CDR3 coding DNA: TGTGCCAGCAGCCCCTGGACAGGGGAATACGAGCAGTACTTC. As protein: CASSPWTGEYEQYF.